This T cell receptor (beta chain) was identified during a study of T cell responses to AZD1222 COVID-19 vaccine. This clone was counted only a few times. Its antigen remains unidentified. Germline lookup yields CDR1 LNHNV and CDR2 YYDKDF (reference sequence). Unmatched junction bases numbered 2, after V lost 6 bases and J lost 3 bases. The CDR3 is made up of 13 amino acids. Regarding the study as a whole: Donors skewed white British and female; clonal diversity was possibly underestimated. Seropositive AZD1222 recipients at baseline numbered only 5 or 6. In the spike-specific TCR repertoire, nearly half reportedly target unmutated variant regions.

The table came from immunoSEQ multiplex PCR; TCRdb's copy has only in-frame clones and leaves some out. The sample lists approximately 270,000 clones; about 94% were seen once. This specimen was peripheral blood, taken 28 days after the second AZD1222 dose. The clonotype comes from an adult who received the AZD1222 COVID-19 vaccine. This rearrangement joins TRBV15 to TRBJ1-1; 9 bases are shared with TRBD1. CDR3 loop: CATRRTGDTEAFF. Written as DNA, the CDR3 is TGTGCCACCAGGAGGACAGGGGACACTGAAGCTTTCTTT.